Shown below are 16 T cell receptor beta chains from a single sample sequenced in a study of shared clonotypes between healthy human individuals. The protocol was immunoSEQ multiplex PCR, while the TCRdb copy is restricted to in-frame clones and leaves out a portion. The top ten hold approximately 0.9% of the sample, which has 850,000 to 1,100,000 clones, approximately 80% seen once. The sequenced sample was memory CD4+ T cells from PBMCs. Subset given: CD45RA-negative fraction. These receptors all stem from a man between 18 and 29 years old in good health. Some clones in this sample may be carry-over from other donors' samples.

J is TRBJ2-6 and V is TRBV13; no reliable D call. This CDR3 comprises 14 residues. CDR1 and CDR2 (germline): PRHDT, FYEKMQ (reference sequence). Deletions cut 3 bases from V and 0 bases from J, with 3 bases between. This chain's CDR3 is CASSFSSGANVLTF. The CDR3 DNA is TGTGCCAGCAGCTTCAGCTCTGGGGCCAACGTCCTGACTTTC. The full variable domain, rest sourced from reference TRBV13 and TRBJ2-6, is AAGVIQSPRHLIKEKRETATLKCYPIPRHDTVYWYQQGPGQDPQFLISFYEKMQSDKGSIPDRFSAQQFSDYHSELNMSSLELGDSALYFCASSFSSGANVLTFGAGSRLTVL.

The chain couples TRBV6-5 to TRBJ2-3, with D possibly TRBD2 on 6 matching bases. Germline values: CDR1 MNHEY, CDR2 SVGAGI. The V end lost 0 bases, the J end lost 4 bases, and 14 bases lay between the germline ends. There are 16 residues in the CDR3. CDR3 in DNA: TGTGCCAGCAGTTACTCGGTTGGCGGGGTCCCAGATACGCAGTATTTT. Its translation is CASSYSVGGVPDTQYF.

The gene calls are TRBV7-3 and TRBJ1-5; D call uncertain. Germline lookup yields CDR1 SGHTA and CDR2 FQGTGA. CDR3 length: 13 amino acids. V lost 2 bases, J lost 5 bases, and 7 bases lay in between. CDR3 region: CASSLFWDQPQHF. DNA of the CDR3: TGTGCCAGCAGCTTATTCTGGGATCAGCCCCAGCATTTT.

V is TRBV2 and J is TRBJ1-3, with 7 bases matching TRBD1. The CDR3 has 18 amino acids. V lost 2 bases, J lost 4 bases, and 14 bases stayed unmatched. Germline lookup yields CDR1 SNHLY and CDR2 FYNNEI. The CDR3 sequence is CASSESGIVGGGGNTIYF. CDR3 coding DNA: TGTGCCAGCAGTGAAAGCGGGATTGTAGGAGGGGGCGGAAACACCATATATTTT.

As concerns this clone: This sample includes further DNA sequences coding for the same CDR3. The CDR3 bases are TGTGCCAGCACCTCCTTGGGCAGGGGGCCCAAGGAGCCCCAGCATTTT. This gives the protein CASTSLGRGPKEPQHF. The V gene is TRBV28, the J gene TRBJ1-5, with 8 bases identical to TRBD1. The ends lost 7 bases at V and 8 bases at J; junction bases unmatched: 16. Per germline, CDR1 MDHEN and CDR2 SYDVKM. There are 16 residues in the CDR3. Using reference TRBV28 and TRBJ1-5 for the parts outside the CDR3, the full variable domain is DVKVTQSSRYLVKRTGEKVFLECVQDMDHENMFWYRQDPGLGLRLIYFSYDVKMKEKGDIPEGYSVSREKKERFSLILESASTNQTSMYLCASTSLGRGPKEPQHFGDGTRLSIL.

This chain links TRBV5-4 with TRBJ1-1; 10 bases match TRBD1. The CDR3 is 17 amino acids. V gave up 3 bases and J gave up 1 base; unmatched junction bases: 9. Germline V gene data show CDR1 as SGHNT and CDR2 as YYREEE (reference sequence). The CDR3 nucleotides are TGTGCCAGCAGCTCCGATCGGACAGGGGGGTCGAACACTGAAGCTTTCTTT. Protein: CASSSDRTGGSNTEAFF.

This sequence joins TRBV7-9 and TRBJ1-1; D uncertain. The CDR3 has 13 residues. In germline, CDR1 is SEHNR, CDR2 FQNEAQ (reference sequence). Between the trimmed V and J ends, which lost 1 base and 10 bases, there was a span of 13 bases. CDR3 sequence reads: CASSLEQAGRAFF. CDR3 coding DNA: TGTGCCAGCAGCTTAGAGCAGGCAGGTAGAGCTTTCTTT.

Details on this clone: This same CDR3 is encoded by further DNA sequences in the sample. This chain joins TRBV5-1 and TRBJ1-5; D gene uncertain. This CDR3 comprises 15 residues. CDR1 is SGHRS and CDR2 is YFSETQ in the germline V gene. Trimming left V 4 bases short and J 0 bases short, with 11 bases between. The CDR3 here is CASSLDGYSNQPQHF. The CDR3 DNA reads TGCGCCAGCAGCCTGGACGGGTATAGCAATCAGCCCCAGCATTTT.

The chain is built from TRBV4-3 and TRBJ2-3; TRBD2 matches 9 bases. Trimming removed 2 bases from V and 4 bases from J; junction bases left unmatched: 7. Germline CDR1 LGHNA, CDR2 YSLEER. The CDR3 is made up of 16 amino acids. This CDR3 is CASSQSGAGGADTQYF. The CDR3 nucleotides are TGCGCCAGCAGCCAATCAGGAGCGGGAGGTGCAGATACGCAGTATTTT.

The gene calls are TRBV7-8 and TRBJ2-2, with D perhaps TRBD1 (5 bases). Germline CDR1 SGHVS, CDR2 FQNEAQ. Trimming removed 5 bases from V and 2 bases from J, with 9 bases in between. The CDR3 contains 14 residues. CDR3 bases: TGTGCCAGCAGCCTCCAGGGCAACACCGGGGAGCTGTTTTTT. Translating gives CASSLQGNTGELFF.

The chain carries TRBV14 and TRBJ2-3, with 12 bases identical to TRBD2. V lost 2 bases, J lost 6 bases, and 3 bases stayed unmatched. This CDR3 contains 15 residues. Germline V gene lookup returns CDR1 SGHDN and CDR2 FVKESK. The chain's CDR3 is CASSQPSGRADTQYF. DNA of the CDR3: TGTGCCAGCAGCCAACCTAGCGGGAGGGCGGATACGCAGTATTTT.

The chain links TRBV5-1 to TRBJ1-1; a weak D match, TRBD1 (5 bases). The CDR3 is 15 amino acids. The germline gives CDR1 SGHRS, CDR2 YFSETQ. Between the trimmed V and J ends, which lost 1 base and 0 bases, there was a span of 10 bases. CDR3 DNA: TGCGCCAGCAGCTTGCAGGGTAAGGTGAACACTGAAGCTTTCTTT. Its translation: CASSLQGKVNTEAFF. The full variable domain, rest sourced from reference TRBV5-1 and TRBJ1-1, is KAGVTQTPRYLIKTRGQQVTLSCSPISGHRSVSWYQQTPGQGLQFLFEYFSETQRNKGNFPGRFSGRQFSNSRSEMNVSTLELGDSALYLCASSLQGKVNTEAFFGQGTRLTVV.

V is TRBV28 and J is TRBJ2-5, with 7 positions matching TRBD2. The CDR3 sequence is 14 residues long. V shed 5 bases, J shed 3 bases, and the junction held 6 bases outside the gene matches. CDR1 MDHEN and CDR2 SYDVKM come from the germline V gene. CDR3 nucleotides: TGTGCCAGCAGTGCTGCAGGGAGGGAAGAGACCCAGTACTTC. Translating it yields CASSAAGREETQYF.

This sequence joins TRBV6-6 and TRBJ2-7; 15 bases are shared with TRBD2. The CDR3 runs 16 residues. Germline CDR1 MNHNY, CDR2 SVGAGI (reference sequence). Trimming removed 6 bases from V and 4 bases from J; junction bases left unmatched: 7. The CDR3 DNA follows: TGTGCCAGCAGGCCTGGGACTAGCGGGAGGCTATACGAGCAGTACTTC. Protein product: CASRPGTSGRLYEQYF.

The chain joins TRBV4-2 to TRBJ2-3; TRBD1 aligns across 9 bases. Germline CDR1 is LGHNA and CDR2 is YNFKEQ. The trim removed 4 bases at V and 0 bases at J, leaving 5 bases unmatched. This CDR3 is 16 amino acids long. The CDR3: CASSPVDRGSTDTQYF. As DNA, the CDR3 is TGTGCCAGCAGCCCAGTCGACAGGGGGAGCACAGATACGCAGTATTTT.

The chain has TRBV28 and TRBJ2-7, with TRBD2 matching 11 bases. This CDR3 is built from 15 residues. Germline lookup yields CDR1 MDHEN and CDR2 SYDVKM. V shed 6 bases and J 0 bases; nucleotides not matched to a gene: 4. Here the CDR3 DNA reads TGTGCCAGCAGGTATACTAGCGGGAGCTCCTACGAGCAGTACTTC. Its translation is CASRYTSGSSYEQYF.